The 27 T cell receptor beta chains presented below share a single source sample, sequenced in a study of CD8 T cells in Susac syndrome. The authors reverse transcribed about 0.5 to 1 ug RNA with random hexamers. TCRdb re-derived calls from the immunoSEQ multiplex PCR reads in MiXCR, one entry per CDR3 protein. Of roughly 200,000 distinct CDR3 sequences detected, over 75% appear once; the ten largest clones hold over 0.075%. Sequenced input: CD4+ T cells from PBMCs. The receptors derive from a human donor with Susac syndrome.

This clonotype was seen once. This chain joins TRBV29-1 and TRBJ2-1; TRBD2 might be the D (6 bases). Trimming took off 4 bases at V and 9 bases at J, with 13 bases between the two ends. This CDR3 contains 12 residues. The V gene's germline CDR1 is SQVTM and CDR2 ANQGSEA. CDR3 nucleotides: TGCAGCGTTGGGGTGGCGGGGCGTGAGCAGTTCTTC. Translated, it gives CSVGVAGREQFF.

DNA for the CDR3: TGTGCCAGCAGTGATTCGATTGGTGGCTACACCTTC. Its translation: CASSDSIGGYTF. The chain carries TRBV6-1 and TRBJ1-2; D is unresolved. CDR3 length equals 12 residues. V was shortened by 3 bases and J by 7 bases, with 9 bases between the two germline ends. Germline V CDR1 and CDR2: MNHNS, SASEGT.

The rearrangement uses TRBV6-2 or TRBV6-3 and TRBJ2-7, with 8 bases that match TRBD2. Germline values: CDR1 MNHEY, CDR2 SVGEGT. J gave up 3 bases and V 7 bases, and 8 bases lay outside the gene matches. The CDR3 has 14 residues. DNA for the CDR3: TGTGCCAGCACCTGGGCGGGGGGCTTCTACGAGCAGTACTTC. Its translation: CASTWAGGFYEQYF.

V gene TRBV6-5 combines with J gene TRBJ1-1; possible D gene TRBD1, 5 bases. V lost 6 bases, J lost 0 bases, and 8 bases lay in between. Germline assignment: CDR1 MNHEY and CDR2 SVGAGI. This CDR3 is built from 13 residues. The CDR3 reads CASRRQLNTEAFF. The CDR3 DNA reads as TGTGCCAGCAGACGACAGTTGAACACTGAAGCTTTCTTT.

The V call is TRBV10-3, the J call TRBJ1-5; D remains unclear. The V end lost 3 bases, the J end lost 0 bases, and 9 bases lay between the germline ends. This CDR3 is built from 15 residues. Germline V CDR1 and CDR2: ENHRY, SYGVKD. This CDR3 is CAISDSTDSNQPQHF. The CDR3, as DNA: TGTGCCATCAGTGATTCTACAGATAGCAATCAGCCCCAGCATTTT.

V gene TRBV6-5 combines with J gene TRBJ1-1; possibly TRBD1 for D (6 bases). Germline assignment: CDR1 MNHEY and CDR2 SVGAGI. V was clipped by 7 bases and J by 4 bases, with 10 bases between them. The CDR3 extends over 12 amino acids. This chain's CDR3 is CASTSTGTEAFF. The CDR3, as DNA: TGTGCCAGCACCTCGACAGGCACTGAAGCTTTCTTT.

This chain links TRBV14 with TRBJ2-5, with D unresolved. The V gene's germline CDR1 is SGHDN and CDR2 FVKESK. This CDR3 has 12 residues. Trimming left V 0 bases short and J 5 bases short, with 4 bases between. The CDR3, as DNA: TGTGCCAGCAGCCAAGAGGGGGAGACCCAGTACTTC. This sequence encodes CASSQEGETQYF.

As DNA, the CDR3 is TGCGCCAGTTCAACCGGGACAGCCCTATTCGGTGGCTACACCTTC. This gives the protein CASSTGTALFGGYTF. The J gene is TRBJ1-2, the V gene TRBV10-2, with 7 bases lining up with TRBD1. This CDR3 has 15 amino acids. Germline CDR1 WSHSY, CDR2 SAAADI. The V gene end was trimmed by 9 bases and the J gene end by 7 bases; junction bases not matched to a gene: 17.

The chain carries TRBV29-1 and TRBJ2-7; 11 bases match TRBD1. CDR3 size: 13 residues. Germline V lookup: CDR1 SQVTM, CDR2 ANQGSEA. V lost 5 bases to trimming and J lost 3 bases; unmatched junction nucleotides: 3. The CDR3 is CSVRTGGFYEQYF. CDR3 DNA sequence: TGCAGCGTTCGGACAGGGGGCTTCTACGAGCAGTACTTC.

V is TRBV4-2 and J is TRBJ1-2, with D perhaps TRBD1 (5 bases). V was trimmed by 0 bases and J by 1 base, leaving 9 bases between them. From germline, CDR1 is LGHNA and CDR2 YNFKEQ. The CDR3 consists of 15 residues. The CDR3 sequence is CASSQDRGINYGYTF. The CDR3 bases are TGTGCCAGCAGCCAAGATCGGGGGATTAACTATGGCTACACCTTC.

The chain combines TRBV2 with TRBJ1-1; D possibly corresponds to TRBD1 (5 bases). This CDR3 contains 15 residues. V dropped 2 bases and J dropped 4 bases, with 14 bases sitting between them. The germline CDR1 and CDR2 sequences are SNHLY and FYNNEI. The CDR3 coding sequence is TGTGCCAGCAGTGAACGGGGACCGCTGAGCACTGAAGCTTTCTTT. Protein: CASSERGPLSTEAFF. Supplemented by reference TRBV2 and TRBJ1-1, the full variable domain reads EPEVTQTPSHQVTQMGQEVILRCVPISNHLYFYWYRQILGQKVEFLVSFYNNEISEKSEIFDDQFSVERPDGSNFTLKIRSTKLEDSAMYFCASSERGPLSTEAFFGQGTRLTVV.

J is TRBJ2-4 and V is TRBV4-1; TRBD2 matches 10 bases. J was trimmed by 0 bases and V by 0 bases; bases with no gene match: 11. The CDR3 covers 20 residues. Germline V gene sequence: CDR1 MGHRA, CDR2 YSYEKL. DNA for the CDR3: TGCGCCAGCAGCCAAGAAGGACAGACTAGCGGGTTTAAAGCCAAAAACATTCAGTACTTC. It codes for CASSQEGQTSGFKAKNIQYF.

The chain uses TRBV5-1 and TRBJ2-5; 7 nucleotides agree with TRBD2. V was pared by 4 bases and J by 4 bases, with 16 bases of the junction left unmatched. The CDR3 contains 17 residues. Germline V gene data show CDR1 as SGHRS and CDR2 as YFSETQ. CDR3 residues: CASSQVAGLGGGETQYF. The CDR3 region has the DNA TGCGCCAGCAGCCAAGTAGCGGGCCTTGGCGGAGGAGAGACCCAGTACTTC.

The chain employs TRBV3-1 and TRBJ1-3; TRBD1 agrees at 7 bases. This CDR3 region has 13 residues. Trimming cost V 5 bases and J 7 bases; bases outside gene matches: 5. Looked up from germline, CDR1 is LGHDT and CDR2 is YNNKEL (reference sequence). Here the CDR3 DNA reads TGTGCCAGCAGCGCCAGGGGGAATAACACCATATATTTT. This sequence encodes CASSARGNNTIYF.

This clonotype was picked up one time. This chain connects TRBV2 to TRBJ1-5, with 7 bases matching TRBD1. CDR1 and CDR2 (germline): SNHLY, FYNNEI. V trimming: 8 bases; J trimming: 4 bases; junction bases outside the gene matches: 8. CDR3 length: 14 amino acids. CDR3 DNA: TGTGCCAGCGGCCGCGCACAGGGGAATCAGCCCCAGCATTTT. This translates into CASGRAQGNQPQHF.

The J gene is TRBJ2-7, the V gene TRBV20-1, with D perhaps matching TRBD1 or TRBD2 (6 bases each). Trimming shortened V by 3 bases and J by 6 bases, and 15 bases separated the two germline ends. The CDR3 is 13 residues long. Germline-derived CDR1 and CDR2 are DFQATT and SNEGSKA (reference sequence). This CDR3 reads CSARGGRMGEQYF. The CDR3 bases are TGCAGTGCTAGGGGGGGCAGGATGGGCGAGCAGTACTTC.

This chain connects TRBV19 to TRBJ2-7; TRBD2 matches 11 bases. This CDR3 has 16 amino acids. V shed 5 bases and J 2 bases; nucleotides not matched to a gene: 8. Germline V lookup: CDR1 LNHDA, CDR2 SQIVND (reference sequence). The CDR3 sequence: CASSQSASGGPYEQYF. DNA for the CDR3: TGTGCCAGTAGTCAGTCGGCTAGCGGGGGGCCCTACGAGCAGTACTTC.

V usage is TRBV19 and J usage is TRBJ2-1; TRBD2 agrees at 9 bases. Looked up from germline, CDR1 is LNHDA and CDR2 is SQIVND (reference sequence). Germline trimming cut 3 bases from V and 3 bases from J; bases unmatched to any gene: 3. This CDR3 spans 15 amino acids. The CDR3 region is CASSILAGYYNEQFF. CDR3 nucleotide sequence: TGTGCCAGTAGTATTCTAGCGGGGTACTACAATGAGCAGTTCTTC.

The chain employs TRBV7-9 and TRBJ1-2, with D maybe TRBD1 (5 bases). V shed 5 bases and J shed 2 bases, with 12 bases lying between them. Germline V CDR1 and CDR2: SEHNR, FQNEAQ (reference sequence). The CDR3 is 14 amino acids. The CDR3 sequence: CASSPPGGNYGYTF. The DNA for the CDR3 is TGTGCCAGCAGCCCCCCCGGGGGAAACTATGGCTACACCTTC.

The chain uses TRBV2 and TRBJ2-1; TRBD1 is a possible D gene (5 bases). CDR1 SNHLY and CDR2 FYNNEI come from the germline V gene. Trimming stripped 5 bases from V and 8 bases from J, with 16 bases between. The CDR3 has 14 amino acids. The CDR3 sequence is CASSFRGAFHEQFF. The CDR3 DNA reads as TGTGCCAGCAGTTTTAGGGGCGCGTTCCATGAGCAGTTCTTC.

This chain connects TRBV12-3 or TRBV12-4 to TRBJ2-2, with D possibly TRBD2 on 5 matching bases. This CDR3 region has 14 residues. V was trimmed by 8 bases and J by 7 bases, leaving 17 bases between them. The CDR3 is CASHGKFLNGELFF. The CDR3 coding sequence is TGTGCCAGCCACGGGAAGTTCCTTAACGGGGAGCTGTTTTTT.

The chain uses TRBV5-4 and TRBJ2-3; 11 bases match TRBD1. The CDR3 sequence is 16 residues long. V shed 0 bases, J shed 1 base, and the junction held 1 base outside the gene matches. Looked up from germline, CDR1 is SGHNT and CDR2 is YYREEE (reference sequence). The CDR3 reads CASSLGTGGGTDTQYF. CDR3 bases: TGTGCCAGCAGCTTGGGGACAGGGGGCGGCACAGATACGCAGTATTTT.

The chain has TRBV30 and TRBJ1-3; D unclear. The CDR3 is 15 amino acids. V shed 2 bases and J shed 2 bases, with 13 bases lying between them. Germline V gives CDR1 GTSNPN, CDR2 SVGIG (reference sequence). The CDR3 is CAWSHRVGPGNTIYF. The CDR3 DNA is TGTGCCTGGAGTCATAGGGTTGGCCCTGGAAACACCATATATTTT.

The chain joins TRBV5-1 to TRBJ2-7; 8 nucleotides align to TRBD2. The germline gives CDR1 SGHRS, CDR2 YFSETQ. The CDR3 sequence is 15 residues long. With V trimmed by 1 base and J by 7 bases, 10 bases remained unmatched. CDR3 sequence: CASSLRRGDPTEQYF. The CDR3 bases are TGCGCCAGCAGCTTGCGGCGGGGGGACCCTACGGAGCAGTACTTC.

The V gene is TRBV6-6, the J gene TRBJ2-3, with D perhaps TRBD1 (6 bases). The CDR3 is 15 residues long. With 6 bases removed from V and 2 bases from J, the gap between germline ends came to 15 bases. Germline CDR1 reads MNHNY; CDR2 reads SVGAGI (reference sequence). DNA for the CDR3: TGTGCCAGCAGGAAAAGCAGGGGCCTCACAGATACGCAGTATTTT. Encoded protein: CASRKSRGLTDTQYF.

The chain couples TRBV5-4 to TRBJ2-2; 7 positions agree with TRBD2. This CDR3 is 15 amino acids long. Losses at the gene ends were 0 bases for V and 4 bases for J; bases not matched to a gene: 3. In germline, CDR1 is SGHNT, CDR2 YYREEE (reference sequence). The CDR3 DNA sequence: TGTGCCAGCAGCTTGGATGCTAGCGGCACCGGGGAGCTGTTTTTT. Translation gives CASSLDASGTGELFF.

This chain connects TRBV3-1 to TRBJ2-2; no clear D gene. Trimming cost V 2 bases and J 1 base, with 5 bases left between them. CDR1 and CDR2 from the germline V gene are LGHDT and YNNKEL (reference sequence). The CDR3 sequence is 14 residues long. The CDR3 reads CASSQQENTGELFF. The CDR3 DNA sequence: TGTGCCAGCAGCCAACAGGAGAACACCGGGGAGCTGTTTTTT.